The present TCR beta chain was sequenced within a study of shared clonotypes between healthy human individuals. V dropped 5 bases and J dropped 8 bases, with 10 bases sitting between them. The germline CDR1 and CDR2 sequences are SGHAT and FQNNGV. The CDR3 is made up of 11 amino acids. Some clones are missing from TCRdb's copy, which holds only in-frame ones; the method was immunoSEQ multiplex PCR. The sample yields about 2.4 million clones, under 95% seen once. Partitioning of CD4+ cells yielded a CD45RA+ naive subset and a CD45RA-negative memory subset. Notes on this clone: Antigen: not known.

General study points: How much donors shared clonotypes was expected to be affected by sequencing depth.

Input material: naive CD4+ T cells from PBMCs. Subset specified: CD45RA+ positively selected. The genes are TRBV11-2 and TRBJ2-7, with a possible D match to TRBD1 (6 bases). This clonotype was obtained from a man aged 18-30 years in good health. Some clones in this sample may be carry-over from other donors' samples. CDR3 loop: CASSNGGQQYF. The DNA for the CDR3 is TGTGCCAGCAGCAATGGGGGCCAGCAGTACTTC.